This T cell receptor beta chain was identified in a study of blood T cell repertoires in COVID-19. About the research overall: The United States, Italy and Spain were the sources of the acute and convalescent COVID-19 samples. From T cells, B-cell-depleted T cells, or PBMCs came the material, which was cDNA or gDNA.

Authors' data handling: Reference gene primer amplification gave nucleated cell count estimates. Sequencing was performed with immunoSEQ multiplex PCR; in TCRdb, only in-frame clones are kept and a portion is missing. The DNA was the basis for D and trimming; V, J and clone size are from that table. The sample consists of approximately 350,000 clones, around 92% of them appearing once. The CDR3 spans 16 residues. Trimming took 1 base from V and 0 from J; bases not matched to a gene: 4. CDR1 is LGHDT, CDR2 YNNKEL, per germline (reference sequence). The sequence was collected from a man aged 35 to 55 with acute or convalescent COVID-19. This sequence joins TRBV3-1 (or the pseudogene TRBV3-2) and TRBJ2-5; TRBD2 agrees at 8 bases. Sequenced input: peripheral blood. The CDR3 coding sequence is TGTGCCAGCAGCCAAGTCGGGGGGGCTTACCAAGAGACCCAGTACTTC. Its protein product is CASSQVGGAYQETQYF.